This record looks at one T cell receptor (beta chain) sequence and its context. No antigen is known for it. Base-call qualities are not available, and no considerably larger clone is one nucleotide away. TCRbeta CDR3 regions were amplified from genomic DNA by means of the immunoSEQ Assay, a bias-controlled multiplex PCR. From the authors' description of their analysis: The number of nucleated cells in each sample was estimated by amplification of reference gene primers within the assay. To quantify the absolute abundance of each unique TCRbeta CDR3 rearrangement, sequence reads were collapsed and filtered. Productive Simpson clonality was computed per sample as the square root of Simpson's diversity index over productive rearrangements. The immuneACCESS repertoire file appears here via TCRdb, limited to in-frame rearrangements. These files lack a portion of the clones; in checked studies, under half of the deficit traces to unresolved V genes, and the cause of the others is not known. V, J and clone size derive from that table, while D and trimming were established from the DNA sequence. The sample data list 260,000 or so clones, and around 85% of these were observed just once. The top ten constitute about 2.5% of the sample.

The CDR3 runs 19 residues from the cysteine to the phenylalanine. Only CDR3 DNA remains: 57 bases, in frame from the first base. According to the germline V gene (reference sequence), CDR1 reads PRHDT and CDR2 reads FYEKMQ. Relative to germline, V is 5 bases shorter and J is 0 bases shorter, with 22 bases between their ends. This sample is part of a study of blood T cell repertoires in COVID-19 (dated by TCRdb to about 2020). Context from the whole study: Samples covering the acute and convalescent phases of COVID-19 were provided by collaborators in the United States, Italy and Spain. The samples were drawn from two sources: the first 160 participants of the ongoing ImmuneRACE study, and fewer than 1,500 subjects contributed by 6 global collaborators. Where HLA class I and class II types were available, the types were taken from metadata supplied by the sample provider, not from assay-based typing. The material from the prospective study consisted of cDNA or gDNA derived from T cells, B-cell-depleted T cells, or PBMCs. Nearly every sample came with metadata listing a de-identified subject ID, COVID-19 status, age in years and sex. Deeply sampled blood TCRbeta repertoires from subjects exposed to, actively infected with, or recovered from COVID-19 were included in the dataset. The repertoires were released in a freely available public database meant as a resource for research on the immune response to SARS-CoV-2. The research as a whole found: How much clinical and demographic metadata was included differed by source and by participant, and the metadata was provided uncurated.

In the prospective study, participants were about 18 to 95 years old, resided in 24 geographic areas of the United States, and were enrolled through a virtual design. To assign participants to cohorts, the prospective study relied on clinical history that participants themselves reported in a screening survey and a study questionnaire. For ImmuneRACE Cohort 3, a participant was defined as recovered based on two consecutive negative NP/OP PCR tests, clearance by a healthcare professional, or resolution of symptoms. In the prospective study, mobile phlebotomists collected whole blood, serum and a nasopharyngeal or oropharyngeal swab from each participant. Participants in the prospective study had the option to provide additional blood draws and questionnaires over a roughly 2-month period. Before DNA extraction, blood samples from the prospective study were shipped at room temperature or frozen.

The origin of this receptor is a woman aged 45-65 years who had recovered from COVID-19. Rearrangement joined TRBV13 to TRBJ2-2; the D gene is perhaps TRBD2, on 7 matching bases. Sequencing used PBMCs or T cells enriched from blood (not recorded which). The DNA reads TGTGCCAGCAGCCCCCCCGGGTGGGGCGGGGGCCCGAACACCGGGGAGCTGTTTTTT. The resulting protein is CASSPPGWGGGPNTGELFF.